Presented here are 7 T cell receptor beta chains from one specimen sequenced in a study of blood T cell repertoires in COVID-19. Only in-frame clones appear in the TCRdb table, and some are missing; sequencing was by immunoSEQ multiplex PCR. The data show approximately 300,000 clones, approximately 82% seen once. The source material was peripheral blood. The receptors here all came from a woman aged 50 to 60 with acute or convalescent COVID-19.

The chain's CDR3 is CASSTTTGGTAQHF. CDR3 nucleotides: TGTGCCAGCAGTACAACGACAGGGGGCACGGCCCAGCATTTT. This sequence joins TRBV6-2 or TRBV6-3 and TRBJ1-5, with 10 bases that match TRBD1. Germline lookup yields CDR1 MNHEY and CDR2 SVGEGT. The CDR3 runs to 14 residues. The ends lost 5 bases at V and 11 bases at J; junction bases unmatched: 9.

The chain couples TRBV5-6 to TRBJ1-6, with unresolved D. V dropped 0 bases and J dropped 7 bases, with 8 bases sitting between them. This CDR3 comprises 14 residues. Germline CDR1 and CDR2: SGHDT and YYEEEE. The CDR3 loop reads CASSLGELNSPLHF. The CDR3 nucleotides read TGTGCCAGCAGCTTGGGGGAGCTGAATTCACCCCTCCACTTT.

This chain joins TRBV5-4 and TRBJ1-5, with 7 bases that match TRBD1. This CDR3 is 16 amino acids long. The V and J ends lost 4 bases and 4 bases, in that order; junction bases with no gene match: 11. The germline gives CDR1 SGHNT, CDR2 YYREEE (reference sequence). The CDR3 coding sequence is TGTGCCAGCAGCCCTGGGGGGCAGGGGGGAAATCAGCCCCAGCATTTT. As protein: CASSPGGQGGNQPQHF.

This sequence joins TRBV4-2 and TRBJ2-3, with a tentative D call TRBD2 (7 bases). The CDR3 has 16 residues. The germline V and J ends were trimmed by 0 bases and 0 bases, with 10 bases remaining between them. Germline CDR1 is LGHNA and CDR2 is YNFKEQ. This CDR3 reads CASSQEGGGSTDTQYF. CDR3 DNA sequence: TGTGCCAGCAGCCAAGAAGGCGGGGGCAGCACAGATACGCAGTATTTT.

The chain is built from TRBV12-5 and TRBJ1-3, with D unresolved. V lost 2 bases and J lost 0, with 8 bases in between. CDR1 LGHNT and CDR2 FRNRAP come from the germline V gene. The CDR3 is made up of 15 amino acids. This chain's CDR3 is CASGLTEYSGNTIYF. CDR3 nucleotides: TGTGCTAGTGGTTTGACAGAGTACTCTGGAAACACCATATATTTT.

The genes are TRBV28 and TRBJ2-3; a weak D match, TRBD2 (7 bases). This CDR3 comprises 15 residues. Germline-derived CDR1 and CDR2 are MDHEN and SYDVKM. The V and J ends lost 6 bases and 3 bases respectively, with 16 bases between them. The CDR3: CASRTGGEGTDTQYF. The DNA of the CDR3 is TGTGCCAGCAGGACGGGGGGCGAGGGGACAGATACGCAGTATTTT.

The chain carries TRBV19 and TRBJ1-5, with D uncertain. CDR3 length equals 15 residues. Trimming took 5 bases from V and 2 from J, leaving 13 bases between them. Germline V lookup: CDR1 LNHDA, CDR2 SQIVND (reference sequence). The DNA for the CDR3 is TGTGCCAGTAGTCGGTCGGACTTTGGCAATCAGCCCCAGCATTTT. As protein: CASSRSDFGNQPQHF. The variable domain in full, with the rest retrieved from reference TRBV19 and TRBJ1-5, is DGGITQSPKYLFRKEGQNVTLSCEQNLNHDAMYWYRQDPGQGLRLIYYSQIVNDFQKGDIAEGYSVSREKKESFPLTVTSAQKNPTAFYLCASSRSDFGNQPQHFGDGTRLSIL.